This T cell receptor beta chain was sequenced during a study of breast tumors, draining lymph nodes, adjacent tissues. Regarding this clonotype: A much larger clone differs from this one at a single base, so this may be a read error.

J lost 2 bases, V lost 0 bases, and 10 bases had no gene match. In germline, CDR1 is DFQATT, CDR2 SNEGSKA (reference sequence). This CDR3 region has 16 residues. One entry per CDR3 protein, called by TCRdb with MiXCR from the multiplex PCR reads. The profile covers 200,000 to 300,000 distinct CDR3 sequences, with around 31% appearing a single time and around 1.1% taken by the ten largest. Breast cancer patients provided tissue from their axillary draining lymph nodes. The specimen sequenced was axillary lymph node tissue. The source of this sequence is a female donor with breast cancer. Some clones in this sample may be carry-over from other donors' samples. J is TRBJ2-7 and V is TRBV20-1; 7 nucleotides align to TRBD2. The CDR3 DNA reads as TGCAGTGCTAGAGACACCCTCCTAGCGGCCACCTACGAGCAGTACTTC. Residues: CSARDTLLAATYEQYF.